These 18 T cell receptor beta chains came from one sample sequenced in a study of identical twins. Using its own MiXCR run on the 5' RACE reads, TCRdb lists one record per CDR3 protein. The sample records about 100,000 distinct CDR3 sequences, about 6% being singletons. The specimen sequenced was memory T cells sorted from blood. The receptors come from a woman in her forties or fifties in good health.

This clonotype was detected ten times or more. CDR3 nucleotides: TGCAGTGCTAGCAAACTAGTTCAAGAGACCCAGTACTTC. This sequence encodes CSASKLVQETQYF. This chain joins TRBV20-1 and TRBJ2-5; the D gene is possibly TRBD2 (5 bases). This CDR3 is 13 amino acids long. Germline V gene sequence: CDR1 DFQATT, CDR2 SNEGSKA (reference sequence). Trimming stripped 3 bases from V and 2 bases from J, with 10 bases between.

This clonotype turned up a few times. The rearrangement links TRBV20-1 to TRBJ2-1; TRBD1 is a possible D gene (6 bases). CDR1 and CDR2 from the germline V gene are DFQATT and SNEGSKA (reference sequence). Trimming removed 1 base from V and 5 bases from J, with 12 bases in between. The CDR3 sequence is 14 residues long. The CDR3: CSARGQGRDNEQFF. DNA for the CDR3: TGCAGTGCTAGAGGTCAGGGGCGCGACAATGAGCAGTTCTTC.

The table lists this clonotype with many counts. V usage is TRBV3-1 and J usage is TRBJ2-3, with D tentatively TRBD2 (6 bases). The germline V gene has CDR1 LGHDT and CDR2 YNNKEL (reference sequence). Trimming took off 5 bases at V and 2 bases at J, with 14 bases between the two ends. The CDR3 is 15 amino acids. The CDR3 sequence: CASSLSGGITDTQYF. The CDR3 nucleotides are TGTGCCAGCAGCTTGTCCGGCGGGATCACAGATACGCAGTATTTT.

This clonotype came up many times. The rearrangement joins TRBV7-2 to TRBJ2-7, with a possible D match to TRBD1 (6 bases). This CDR3 is 15 amino acids long. The V end was cut by 1 base, the J end by 4 bases, with 14 bases between. Germline CDR1 SGHTA, CDR2 FQGNSA. The CDR3 DNA reads as TGTGCCAGCAGCTTAGGACGGGGACAATGGTACGAGCAGTACGTC. Its protein product is CASSLGRGQWYEQYV.

There are many counts of this clonotype. The chain is built from TRBV5-1 and TRBJ2-7; 10 bases line up with TRBD2. Trimming removed 4 bases from V and 5 bases from J; junction bases left unmatched: 9. Looked up from germline, CDR1 is SGHRS and CDR2 is YFSETQ. There are 15 residues in the CDR3. CDR3 in DNA: TGCGCCAGCAGCCTAAATAGCGGGAGGTCCCACGAGCAGTACTTC. It specifies CASSLNSGRSHEQYF.

This clonotype was seen ten or more times. The chain joins TRBV20-1 to TRBJ1-1; D might be TRBD1 (5 bases). V shed 5 bases and J shed 0 bases, with 22 bases lying between them. Germline values: CDR1 DFQATT, CDR2 SNEGSKA (reference sequence). The CDR3 has 17 amino acids. The DNA for the CDR3 is TGCAGTGCTCCACCCTCCGGGGGACGAGGAATGAACACTGAAGCTTTCTTT. Its translation is CSAPPSGGRGMNTEAFF.

This clonotype was detected a few times. The V and J genes are TRBV15 and TRBJ2-6; a weak D match, TRBD1 (6 bases). Per the germline V gene, CDR1 is LNHNV and CDR2 is YYDKDF (reference sequence). This CDR3 comprises 15 residues. V was pared by 1 base and J by 6 bases, with 10 bases between. Here the CDR3 DNA reads TGTGCCACCAGCAGAGGACAGGCGGAGGCCAACGTCCTGACTTTC. It specifies CATSRGQAEANVLTF.

This clonotype has at least ten counts. The chain joins TRBV20-1 to TRBJ2-1, with TRBD2 as a possible D gene (5 bases). CDR1 is DFQATT, CDR2 SNEGSKA, per germline (reference sequence). This CDR3 is 11 amino acids long. V lost 1 base and J 7 bases, leaving 5 bases between the germline ends. The DNA for the CDR3 is TGCAGTGCTAGAGCGGGGAATGAGCAGTTCTTC. The encoded protein is CSARAGNEQFF.

This clonotype came up many times. The V gene is TRBV18, the J gene TRBJ1-5; no firm D call. Germline V gene lookup returns CDR1 KGHSH and CDR2 LQKENI. The CDR3 is made up of 18 amino acids. Trimming left V 2 bases short and J 1 base short, with 18 bases between. The CDR3 bases are TGTGCCAGCTCACCAACGGCGGGGTTTATTGGAAGCAATCAGCCCCAGCATTTT. This translates into CASSPTAGFIGSNQPQHF.

This clonotype was found many times. This chain joins TRBV2 and TRBJ2-3, with D uncertain. Trimming left V 4 bases short and J 6 bases short, with 11 bases between. This CDR3 has 13 amino acids. Germline-derived CDR1 and CDR2 are SNHLY and FYNNEI. This CDR3 reads CASSVETLDTQYF. Here the CDR3 DNA reads TGTGCCAGCAGTGTGGAGACATTGGATACGCAGTATTTT.

The sample holds a few counts of this clonotype. The rearrangement joins TRBV27 to TRBJ1-1, with D unresolved. The germline gives CDR1 MNHEY, CDR2 SMNVEV (reference sequence). The CDR3 is made up of 15 amino acids. V was pared by 5 bases and J by 5 bases, with 18 bases between. The CDR3 DNA reads TGTGCCAGCAGTCCCCGGCCCTTTATGGGGACTGAAGCTTTCTTT. Residues: CASSPRPFMGTEAFF.

This clonotype was detected many times. The chain recombines TRBV4-2 with TRBJ1-6, with TRBD1 matching 7 bases. This CDR3 has 16 residues. Germline V gene lookup returns CDR1 LGHNA and CDR2 YNFKEQ. V gave up 1 base and J gave up 8 bases; unmatched junction bases: 8. CDR3 residues: CASSQVPGQAHSPLHF. The CDR3 DNA follows: TGTGCCAGCAGCCAAGTCCCAGGACAGGCTCATTCACCCCTCCACTTT.

This clonotype was recorded a few times. This chain joins TRBV30 and TRBJ1-2; 7 positions match TRBD1. The CDR3 consists of 12 residues. Germline CDR1 is GTSNPN and CDR2 is SVGIG (reference sequence). V trimming: 4 bases; J trimming: 6 bases; junction bases outside the gene matches: 5. The DNA for the CDR3 is TGTGCCTGGAACCAGGGACAGCATGGCTACACCTTC. Translation gives CAWNQGQHGYTF. Supplemented by reference TRBV30 and TRBJ1-2, the full variable domain reads SQTIHQWPATLVQPVGSPLSLECTVEGTSNPNLYWYRQAAGRGLQLLFYSVGIGQISSEVPQNLSASRPQDRQFILSSKKLLLSDSGFYLCAWNQGQHGYTFGSGTRLTVV.

This clonotype has ten or more counts. This CDR3 is CASSQEGTGGAGQPQHF. As DNA, the CDR3 is TGCGCCAGCAGCCAAGAGGGGACAGGGGGCGCGGGTCAGCCCCAGCATTTT. This chain links TRBV4-1 with TRBJ1-5; 12 bases match TRBD1. Germline values: CDR1 MGHRA, CDR2 YSYEKL. The CDR3 runs to 17 residues. The junction had 6 bases not matched to a gene; V was cut back by 0 bases and J by 6 bases.

This clonotype was counted ten times or more. The gene calls are TRBV27 and TRBJ2-1; D possibly corresponds to TRBD2 (5 bases). The CDR3 is made up of 15 amino acids. Germline V gene data show CDR1 as MNHEY and CDR2 as SMNVEV (reference sequence). V was trimmed by 6 bases and J by 6 bases, leaving 18 bases between them. The CDR3 DNA reads TGTGCCAGCAGCCCCTTGGCGGGTTGGGCCAATGAGCAGTTCTTC. Its protein is CASSPLAGWANEQFF.

The V gene is TRBV6-1, the J gene TRBJ1-5, with TRBD1 matching 9 bases. CDR3 size: 16 residues. Germline V gene sequence: CDR1 MNHNS, CDR2 SASEGT. The V segment lost 7 bases and the J segment 7 bases; nucleotides outside the gene matches: 14. The CDR3 bases are TGTGCCAGCACACTCCTGGACAGGGGAGGATGGCAGCCCCAGCATTTT. Amino acid sequence: CASTLLDRGGWQPQHF.

In its sample, this clonotype was seen many times. The chain uses TRBV29-1 and TRBJ1-1; D is undetermined. Per the germline V gene, CDR1 is SQVTM and CDR2 is ANQGSEA. The length of the CDR3 is 12 residues. V lost 7 bases to trimming and J lost 2 bases, with 11 bases between them. CDR3 amino acids: CSAKWGNTEAFF. For the CDR3, the DNA is TGCAGCGCCAAATGGGGTAACACTGAAGCTTTCTTT.

This clonotype has ten or more counts. This chain links TRBV12-3 or TRBV12-4 with TRBJ2-5; D might be TRBD2 (6 bases). The germline V and J ends were trimmed by 5 bases and 4 bases, with 8 bases remaining between them. The CDR3 runs to 12 residues. The CDR3 region is CASSRAGETQYF. CDR3 coding DNA: TGTGCCAGCAGTCGAGCGGGAGAGACCCAGTACTTC.